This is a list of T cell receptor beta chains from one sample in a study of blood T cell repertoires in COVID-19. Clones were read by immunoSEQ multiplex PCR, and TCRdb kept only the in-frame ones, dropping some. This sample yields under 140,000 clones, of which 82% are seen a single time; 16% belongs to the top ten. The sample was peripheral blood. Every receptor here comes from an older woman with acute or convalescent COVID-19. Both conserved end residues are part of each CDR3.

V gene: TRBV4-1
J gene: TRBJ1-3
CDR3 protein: CASSPSRASGNTIYF

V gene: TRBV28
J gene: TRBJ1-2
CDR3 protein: CASRPGQARSYGYTF

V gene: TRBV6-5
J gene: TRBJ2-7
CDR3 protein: CASSPRGRGEQYF

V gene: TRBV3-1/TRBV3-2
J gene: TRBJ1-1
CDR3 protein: CASSQNPLANTEAFF

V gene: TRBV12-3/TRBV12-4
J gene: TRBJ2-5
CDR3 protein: CASLWRGETQYF

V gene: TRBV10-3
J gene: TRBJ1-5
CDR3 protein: CAIRGAGGQPQHF

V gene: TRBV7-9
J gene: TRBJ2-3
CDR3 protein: CASSSGDRGMVFTDTQYF

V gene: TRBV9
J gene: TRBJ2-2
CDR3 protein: CASRVQEGRAAGELFF

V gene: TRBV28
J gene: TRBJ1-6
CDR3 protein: CASSLSGTRGTLDSPLHF

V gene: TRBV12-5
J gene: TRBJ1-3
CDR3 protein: CASGLGTPENTIYF

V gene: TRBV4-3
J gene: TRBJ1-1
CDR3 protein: CASSQEERTEAFF

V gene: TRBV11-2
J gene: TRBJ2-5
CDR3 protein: CASSPGDGETQYF

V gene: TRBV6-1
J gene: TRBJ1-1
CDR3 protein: CASSPPKGRVDEAFF

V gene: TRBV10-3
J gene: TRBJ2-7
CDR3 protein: CAITPSGDGNEQYF

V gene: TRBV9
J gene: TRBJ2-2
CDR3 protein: CASSAPKGGGNTGELFF

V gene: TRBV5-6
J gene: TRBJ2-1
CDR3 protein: CASSLARGEYNEQFF

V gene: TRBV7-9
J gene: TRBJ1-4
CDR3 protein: CASSFVRDSNEKLFF

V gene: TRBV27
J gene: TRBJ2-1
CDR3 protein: CASSLVDPGGYNEQFF

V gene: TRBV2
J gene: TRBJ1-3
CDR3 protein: CASSESRTPSSGNTIYF

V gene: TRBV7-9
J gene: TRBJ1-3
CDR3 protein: CASSLAGAGNTIYF

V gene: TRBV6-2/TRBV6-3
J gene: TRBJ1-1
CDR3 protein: CASSQGPTEAFF

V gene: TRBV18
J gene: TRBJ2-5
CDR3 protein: CASSLREPETQYF

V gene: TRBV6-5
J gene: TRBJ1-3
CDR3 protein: CASSSSVYSGNTIYF

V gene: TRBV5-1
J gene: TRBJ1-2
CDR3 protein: CASSEQVANYGYTF

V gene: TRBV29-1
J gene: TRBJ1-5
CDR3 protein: CSVGFYSNQPQHF

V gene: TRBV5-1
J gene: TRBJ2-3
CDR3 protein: CASSLAQGATDTQYF